This TCR beta chain is from a study of PD-L1 blockade in urothelial cancer. Study overall: Atezolizumab was started by patients in the mid-2010s at 1,200 mg intravenously every 3 weeks.

Broader study findings: Below-median blood TCR clonality before treatment forecast better survival. Tumor-associated TCR clones expanded more in blood at 3 weeks in patients with durable benefit.

In the case of this clone: Its antigen is not known.

Synthetic analogs of TCR templates were spiked into every PCR. Sequencing was performed with immunoSEQ multiplex PCR; in TCRdb, only in-frame clones are kept and a portion is missing. The data contain 85,000 to 90,000 clones, around 92% of them singletons. The time point is: pretreatment peripheral blood. The CDR3 sequence is 16 residues long. The V and J ends lost 6 bases and 0 bases, in that order; junction bases with no gene match: 5. CDR1 and CDR2 (germline): LNHDA, SQIVND (reference sequence). This chain joins TRBV19 and TRBJ2-3; 11 bases are shared with TRBD2. The sequences come from PBMCs, collected around atezolizumab (anti-PD-L1) treatment. The TCR sequence derives from a woman over 75 with urothelial cancer. The CDR3: CASSRRTSGSTDTQYF. CDR3 coding DNA: TGTGCCAGTAGCCGACGGACTAGCGGGAGCACAGATACGCAGTATTTT.